Listed below are T cell receptor beta chains from one sample, sequenced in a study of blood T cell repertoires in COVID-19. Clones were read by immunoSEQ multiplex PCR, and TCRdb kept only the in-frame ones, dropping some. Among roughly 130,000 clones listed, more than 75% were seen once. The specimen was peripheral blood. Receptors were obtained from a woman aged 55-70 years with acute or convalescent COVID-19. Each CDR3 is given with its conserved first and last residue.

J: TRBJ1-3
V: TRBV5-1
CDR3: CASSPRPGQGYSGNTIYF

J: TRBJ2-1
V: TRBV12-3/TRBV12-4
CDR3: CASSLAGGNEQFF

J: TRBJ2-1
V: TRBV6-5
CDR3: CASRAGTTNEQFF

J: TRBJ2-3
V: TRBV28
CDR3: CASSLVVGGGHDTQYF

J: TRBJ1-2
V: TRBV9
CDR3: CASSVGQTLVYYGYTF

J: TRBJ1-5
V: TRBV28
CDR3: CASRSGSQPQHF

J: TRBJ1-1
V: TRBV5-8
CDR3: CASSLPGTGRLEAFF

J: TRBJ2-5
V: TRBV2
CDR3: CASGGGTRSETQYF

J: TRBJ1-1
V: TRBV15
CDR3: CATSRAGTNLQNTEAFF

J: TRBJ2-3
V: TRBV7-6
CDR3: CASSLDRGSTDTQYF

J: TRBJ2-3
V: TRBV12-3/TRBV12-4
CDR3: CASSSPGTQYF

J: TRBJ1-1
V: TRBV29-1
CDR3: CSAGQGRNTEAFF

J: TRBJ1-3
V: TRBV5-1
CDR3: CASSHSGTSGNTIYF

J: TRBJ2-1
V: TRBV20-1
CDR3: CSARLVSQFF

J: TRBJ1-1
V: TRBV29-1
CDR3: CSATGGYTEAFF

J: TRBJ2-1
V: TRBV5-1
CDR3: CASSLSGRTYNEQFF